This T cell receptor beta chain was captured in a study of quantifying T cell responses using KT2 cells (dated by TCRdb to 2017 to 2019). Background on the whole study: RNA was DNase-treated and reverse transcribed with TCR alpha and beta constant-region primers, mostly using SuperScript III. To prevent over-amplification, PCR2 was performed as a SYBR Green qPCR and halted at a predetermined fluorescence threshold. The efficiency of the T4 ligation step under optimum conditions was estimated to be greater than 9%.

The library came from UMI-ligation and nested PCR. A single-stranded oligonucleotide bearing the Illumina SP2 sequence and a UMI was ligated to the 3' end of the cDNA with T4 RNA ligase 1. PCR1 ran around 4 cycles (98°C 15 s, 69°C 30 s, 72°C 40 s); the beta primer was an equimolar mix of RC1.1 and RC1.2 covering TRBC1 and TRBC2. From PCR2 onward, TCR alpha and beta chains were processed separately, and sample indices and Illumina adaptors were added. Placed after an 8-base spacer, the UMI was made up of 12 random nucleotides arranged as two hexamers with a spacer between them. The libraries were sequenced on an Illumina MiSeq using v2 2x251 paired-end chemistry, usually with approximately 12 samples in each run. PhiX DNA was added at about 5-7% to each sequencing library so that diversity was increased. The published analysis was carried out like this. The raw reads were converted into FASTQ with bcl2fastq and then demultiplexed by dual indices with Demultiplexor. Decombinator assigned V and J genes by tag matching, allowing a single base-pair mismatch. UMIs were used by Collapsinator to correct both sequencing errors and frequency errors caused by PCR heterogeneity. CDR3Translator converted Decombinator identifiers to nucleotide sequence, translated to amino acids, and extracted CDR3 using C- and N-terminal motifs. A cluster of KT2 sequences that shared one unique molecular identifier was counted as a single distinct KT2 TCR. TCRdb handled the public reads itself, with Q25 trimming in fastp and clone calling in MiXCR, and kept productive beta chains. Each entry merges the rows of one CDR3 protein and shows their most common DNA and genes. The V and J calls, along with clone size, are taken from TCRdb and not from the paper's own processing. The sample table contains about 53,000 distinct CDR3 sequences; only one count was recorded for approximately 13% of them. The top ten constitute around a tenth of the sample.

The paper's findings and limits, for the study overall: KT2 sequences were still detected at the lowest spike-in tested, roughly one KT2 cell per 100,000 PBMC. Counts of KT2 alpha and beta sequences scaled linearly with input KT2 cell number over several orders of magnitude. No side-by-side comparison of the pipeline with other TCR sequencing techniques was included in the study. Detection of KT2 sequences showed saturation at very high KT2 spike-in numbers.

Known numbers of KT2, a T cell clone whose TCR had been sequenced previously, were spiked into unfractionated PBMC to test the sensitivity and accuracy of the pipeline. KT2 cells were mixed with a fixed number of PBMC to create a range of KT2-to-PBMC ratios. Points on this clonotype: Its recognized antigen is unknown. No base quality information exists; no much larger clone differs at one position.

Looking up the germline V gene yields CDR1 SGDLS and CDR2 YYNGEE. There are 16 amino acids in the CDR3, from cysteine to phenylalanine inclusive. Only CDR3 DNA is held: 48 bases, read in frame from base 1. Deletion took 0 bases off V and 4 bases off J, with a span of 14 bases between the germline ends. Sequenced material: PBMCs spiked with cells of the T cell clone KT2. The sequence came from a human donor. The chain employs TRBV9 and TRBJ2-1; the D gene is possibly TRBD2, with 5 bases matching. The nucleotide sequence reads TGTGCCAGCAGCGTAGGAGCAGCGGAGGTGTACAATGAGCAGTTCTTC. This sequence encodes CASSVGAAEVYNEQFF.